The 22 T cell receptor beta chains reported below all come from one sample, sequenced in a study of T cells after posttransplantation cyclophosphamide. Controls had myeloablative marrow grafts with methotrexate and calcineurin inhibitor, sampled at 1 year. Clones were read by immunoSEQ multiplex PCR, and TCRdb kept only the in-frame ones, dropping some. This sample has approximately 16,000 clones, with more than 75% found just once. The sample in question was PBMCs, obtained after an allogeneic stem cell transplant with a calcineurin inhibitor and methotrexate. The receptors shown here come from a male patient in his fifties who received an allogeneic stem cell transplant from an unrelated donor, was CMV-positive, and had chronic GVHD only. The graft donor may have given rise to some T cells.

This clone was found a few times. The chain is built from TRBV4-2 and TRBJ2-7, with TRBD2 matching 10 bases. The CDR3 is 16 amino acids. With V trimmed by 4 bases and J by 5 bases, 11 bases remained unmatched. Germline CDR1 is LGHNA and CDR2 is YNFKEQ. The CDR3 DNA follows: TGTGCCAGCAGCCGGCAGTCAGCGGGAGGGCACGACGAGCAGTACTTC. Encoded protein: CASSRQSAGGHDEQYF.

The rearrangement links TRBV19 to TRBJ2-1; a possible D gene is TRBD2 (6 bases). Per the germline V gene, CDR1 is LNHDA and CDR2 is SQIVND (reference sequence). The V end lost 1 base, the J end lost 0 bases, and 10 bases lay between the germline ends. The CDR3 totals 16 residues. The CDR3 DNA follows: TGTGCCAGTAGTATAGTAGACGGGAGCTCCTACAATGAGCAGTTCTTC. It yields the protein CASSIVDGSSYNEQFF.

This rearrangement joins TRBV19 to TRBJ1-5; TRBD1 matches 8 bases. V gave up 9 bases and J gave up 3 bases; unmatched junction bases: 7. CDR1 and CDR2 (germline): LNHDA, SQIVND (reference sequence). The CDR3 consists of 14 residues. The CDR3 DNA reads TGTGCCAGCGCTTGGACAGGGTCCAATCAGCCCCAGCATTTT. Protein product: CASAWTGSNQPQHF.

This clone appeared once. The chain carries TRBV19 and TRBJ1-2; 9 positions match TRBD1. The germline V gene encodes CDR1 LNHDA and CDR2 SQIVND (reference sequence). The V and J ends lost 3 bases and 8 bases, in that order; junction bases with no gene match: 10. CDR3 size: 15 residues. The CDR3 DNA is TGTGCCAGTAGTATGTACGATCGGACAGGGGAGGGCTACACCTTC. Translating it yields CASSMYDRTGEGYTF.

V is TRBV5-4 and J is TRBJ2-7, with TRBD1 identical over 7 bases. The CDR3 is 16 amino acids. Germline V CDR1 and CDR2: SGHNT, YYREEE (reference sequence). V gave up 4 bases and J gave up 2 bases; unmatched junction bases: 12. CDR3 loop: CASSVLTGDPTYEQYF. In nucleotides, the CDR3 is TGTGCCAGCAGCGTACTTACAGGGGACCCAACCTACGAGCAGTACTTC.

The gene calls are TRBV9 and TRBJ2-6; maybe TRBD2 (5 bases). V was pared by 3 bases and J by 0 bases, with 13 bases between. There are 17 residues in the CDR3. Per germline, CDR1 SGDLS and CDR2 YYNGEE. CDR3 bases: TGTGCCAGCAGCGCAATGGGCCGGGGCTCTGGGGCCAACGTCCTGACTTTC. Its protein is CASSAMGRGSGANVLTF.

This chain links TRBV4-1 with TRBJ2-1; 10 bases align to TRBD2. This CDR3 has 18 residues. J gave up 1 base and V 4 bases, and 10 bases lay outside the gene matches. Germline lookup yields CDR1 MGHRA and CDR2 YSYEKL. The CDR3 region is CASSPRASGSISYNEQFF. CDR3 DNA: TGCGCCAGCAGCCCCCGGGCTAGCGGGAGTATTTCCTACAATGAGCAGTTCTTC.

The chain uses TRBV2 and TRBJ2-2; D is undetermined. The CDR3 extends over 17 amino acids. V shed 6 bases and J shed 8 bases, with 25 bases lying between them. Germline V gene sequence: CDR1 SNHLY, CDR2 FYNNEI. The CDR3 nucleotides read TGTGCCAGCAGGCTGTACCTTGGGCCCACAAGATCGGGGGAGCTGTTTTTT. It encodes CASRLYLGPTRSGELFF.

The CDR3 sequence is CASRLQGAEAFF. In DNA form, the CDR3 reads TGTGCCAGCAGATTACAGGGAGCTGAAGCTTTCTTT. J is TRBJ1-1 and V is TRBV5-6, with TRBD1 as a possible D gene (6 bases). The CDR3 is 12 amino acids. V lost 5 bases and J 6 bases, leaving 11 bases between the germline ends. Germline values: CDR1 SGHDT, CDR2 YYEEEE.

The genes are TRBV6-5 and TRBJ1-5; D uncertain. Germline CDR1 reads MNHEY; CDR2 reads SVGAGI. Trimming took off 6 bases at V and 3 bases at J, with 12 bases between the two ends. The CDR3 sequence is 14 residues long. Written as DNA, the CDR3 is TGTGCCAGCAGACCTACCGCCGCCAATCAGCCCCAGCATTTT. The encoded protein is CASRPTAANQPQHF.

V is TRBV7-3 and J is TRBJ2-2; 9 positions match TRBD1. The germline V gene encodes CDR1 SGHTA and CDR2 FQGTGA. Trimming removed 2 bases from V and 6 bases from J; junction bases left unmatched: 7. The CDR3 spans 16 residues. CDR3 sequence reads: CASSLRGQGNPGELFF. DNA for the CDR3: TGTGCCAGCAGCTTACGGGGACAGGGAAATCCCGGGGAGCTGTTTTTT.

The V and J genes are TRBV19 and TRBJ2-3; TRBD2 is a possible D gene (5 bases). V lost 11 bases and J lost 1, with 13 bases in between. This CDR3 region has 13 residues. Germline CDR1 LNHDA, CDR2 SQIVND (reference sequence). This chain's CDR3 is CASSGFGTDTQYF. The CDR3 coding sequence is TGTGCCTCTTCGGGGTTTGGCACAGATACGCAGTATTTT.

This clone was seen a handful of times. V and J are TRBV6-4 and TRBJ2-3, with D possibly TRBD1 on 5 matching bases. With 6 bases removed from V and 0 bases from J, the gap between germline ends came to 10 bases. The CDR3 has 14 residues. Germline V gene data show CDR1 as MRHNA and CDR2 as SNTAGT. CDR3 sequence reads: CASRQTESTDTQYF. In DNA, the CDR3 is TGTGCCAGCAGGCAGACAGAGAGCACAGATACGCAGTATTTT.

CDR3 DNA: TGCAGCGCAAGGGACAATAGGGGTTCGGGCTACACCTTC. It yields the protein CSARDNRGSGYTF. The chain has TRBV29-1 and TRBJ1-2; TRBD1 is a possible D gene (6 bases). The ends were cut back, 7 bases at V and 8 bases at J, with 20 bases in the middle. The germline V gene has CDR1 SQVTM and CDR2 ANQGSEA. This CDR3 contains 13 residues.

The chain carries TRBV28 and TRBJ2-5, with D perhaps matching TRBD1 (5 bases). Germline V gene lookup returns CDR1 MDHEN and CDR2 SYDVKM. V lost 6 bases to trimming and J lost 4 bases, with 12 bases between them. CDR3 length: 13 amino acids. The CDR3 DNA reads TGTGCCAGCAGCCGACAGTTGAGAGAGACCCAGTACTTC. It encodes CASSRQLRETQYF.

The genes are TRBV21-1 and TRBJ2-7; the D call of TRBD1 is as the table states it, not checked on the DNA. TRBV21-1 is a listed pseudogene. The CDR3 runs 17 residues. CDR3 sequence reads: CASSKGRRQAGSYEQYF. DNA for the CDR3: TGTGCCAGCAGCAAAGGAAGGAGACAGGCGGGTTCCTACGAGCAGTACTTC.

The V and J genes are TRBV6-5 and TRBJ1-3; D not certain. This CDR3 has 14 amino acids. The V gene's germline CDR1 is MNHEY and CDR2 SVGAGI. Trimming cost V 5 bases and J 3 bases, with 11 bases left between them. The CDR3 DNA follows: TGTGCCAGCAGTGAAAGACTCCTTGGAAACACCATATATTTT. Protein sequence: CASSERLLGNTIYF.

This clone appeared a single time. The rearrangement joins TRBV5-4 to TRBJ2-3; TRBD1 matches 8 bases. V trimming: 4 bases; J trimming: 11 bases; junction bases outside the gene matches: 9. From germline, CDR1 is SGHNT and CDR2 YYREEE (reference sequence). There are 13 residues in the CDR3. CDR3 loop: CASSPRTGREQYF. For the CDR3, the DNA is TGTGCCAGCAGCCCGCGGACAGGGCGAGAGCAGTATTTT.

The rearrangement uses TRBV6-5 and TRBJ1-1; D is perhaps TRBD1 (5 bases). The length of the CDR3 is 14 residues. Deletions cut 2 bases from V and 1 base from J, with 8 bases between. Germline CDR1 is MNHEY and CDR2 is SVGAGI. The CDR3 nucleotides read TGTGCCAGCAGTTACGTTGGACAGAACACTGAAGCTTTCTTT. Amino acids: CASSYVGQNTEAFF.

CDR3 sequence: CASSWARGLAGATYNEQFF. The CDR3, as DNA: TGCGCCAGCAGCTGGGCCAGGGGACTAGCGGGGGCAACCTACAATGAGCAGTTCTTC. The chain recombines TRBV5-1 with TRBJ2-1, with 14 positions matching TRBD2. CDR3 size: 19 residues. Germline values: CDR1 SGHRS, CDR2 YFSETQ. V dropped 3 bases and J dropped 2; count of bases not matched to a gene: 10.

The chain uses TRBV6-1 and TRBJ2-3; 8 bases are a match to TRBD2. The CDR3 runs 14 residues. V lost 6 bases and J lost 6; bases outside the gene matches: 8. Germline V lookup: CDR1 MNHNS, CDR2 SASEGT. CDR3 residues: CASSPSGGSDTQYF. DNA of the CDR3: TGTGCCAGCAGCCCCAGCGGGGGCTCCGATACGCAGTATTTT.

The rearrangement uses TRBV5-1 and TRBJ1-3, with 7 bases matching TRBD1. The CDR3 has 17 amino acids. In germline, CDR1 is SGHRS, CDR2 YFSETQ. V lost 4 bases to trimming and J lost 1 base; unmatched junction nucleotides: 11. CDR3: CASSAGQEILSGNTIYF. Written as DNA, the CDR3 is TGCGCCAGCAGCGCCGGACAGGAAATCTTATCTGGAAACACCATATATTTT.